One and the same sample provided the 18 T cell receptor beta chains below, sequenced in a study of T cell repertoires in cytomegalovirus infection. TCRdb re-derived calls from the reads in MiXCR, one entry per CDR3 protein. There are roughly 310,000 distinct CDR3 sequences in the sample; 15% to 20% occur only once, and 12% lies in the top ten. The material sequenced was PBMCs. These receptors originate from a human donor in good health (CMV status not recorded). Some clones in this sample may be carry-over from other donors' samples.

In this sample, this clonotype turned up many times. V and J are TRBV7-2 and TRBJ1-5; D unresolved. Per the germline V gene, CDR1 is SGHTA and CDR2 is FQGNSA. This CDR3 is built from 13 residues. V was cut by 5 bases and J by 1 base, with 6 bases left in between. CDR3 coding DNA: TGTGCCAGCAGCCCGGACAGCAATCAGCCCCAGCATTTT. Protein sequence: CASSPDSNQPQHF.

This chain connects TRBV4-3 to TRBJ1-4; the D gene is possibly TRBD1 (5 bases). There are 16 residues in the CDR3. CDR1 LGHNA and CDR2 YSLEER come from the germline V gene. Trimming left V 1 base short and J 0 bases short, with 9 bases between. The CDR3 DNA follows: TGCGCCAGCAGCCAAGTGGGACGGGCAACTAATGAAAAACTGTTTTTT. This translates into CASSQVGRATNEKLFF.

This clonotype turned up a few times. The junction does not match germline at one end; this may be a read error. V is TRBV7-7 and J is TRBJ2-3; the match to TRBD1 covers 9 bases. CDR3 size: 16 residues. Germline-derived CDR1 and CDR2 are SSHAT and FNYEAQ (reference sequence). The CDR3 sequence: CASSPGTGWNIDTQYF. The CDR3 bases are TGTGCTAGCAGCCCAGGGACAGGGTGGAATATAGATACGCAGTATTTT.

The chain uses TRBV10-3 and TRBJ1-5, with a possible D match to TRBD1 (5 bases). The V end lost 8 bases, the J end lost 1 base, and 15 bases lay between the germline ends. This CDR3 contains 15 residues. Germline CDR1 reads ENHRY; CDR2 reads SYGVKD. CDR3 nucleotides: TGTGCCATCCAGCAGGGAGTCGAGAGCAATCAGCCCCAGCATTTT. It translates to CAIQQGVESNQPQHF.

There are many counts of this clonotype. The chain is built from TRBV12-3 or TRBV12-4 and TRBJ2-5; 8 bases align to TRBD2. The CDR3 sequence is 16 residues long. J gave up 8 bases and V 5 bases, and 16 bases lay outside the gene matches. DNA for the CDR3: TGTGCCAGCAGTCTCGGGGGGGCTAATCTCCCATTCACCCAGTACTTC. This codes for CASSLGGANLPFTQYF.

Ten or more counts support this clonotype. The rearrangement uses TRBV7-9 and TRBJ2-2; 7 positions agree with TRBD1. J was trimmed by 2 bases and V by 5 bases; bases with no gene match: 5. The V gene's germline CDR1 is SEHNR and CDR2 FQNEAQ (reference sequence). The CDR3 is 15 amino acids. CDR3 protein: CASSARGQNTGELFF. CDR3 nucleotides: TGTGCCAGCAGCGCTAGGGGGCAAAACACCGGGGAGCTGTTTTTT.

This clonotype was recorded at least ten times. This chain uses TRBV7-2 with TRBJ2-3; the D gene is possibly TRBD1 (5 bases). The CDR3 totals 15 residues. The V end lost 3 bases, the J end lost 2 bases, and 12 bases lay between the germline ends. Germline V CDR1 and CDR2: SGHTA, FQGNSA. The CDR3: CASSFQGTSTDTQYF. CDR3 bases: TGTGCCAGCAGCTTTCAGGGAACCTCCACAGATACGCAGTATTTT.

The genes are TRBV28 and TRBJ2-5; TRBD2 matches at 13 bases. V lost 6 bases and J lost 3; bases outside the gene matches: 4. The CDR3 has 15 residues. Germline V gene lookup returns CDR1 MDHEN and CDR2 SYDVKM. The CDR3 spells CASRSGLAGKETQYF. DNA of the CDR3: TGTGCCAGCAGGTCGGGACTAGCGGGGAAAGAGACCCAGTACTTC.

This clonotype appeared many times. J is TRBJ2-6 and V is TRBV7-2; no clear D. The CDR3 runs to 16 residues. Trimming shortened V by 1 base and J by 5 bases, and 12 bases separated the two germline ends. CDR1 and CDR2 from the germline V gene are SGHTA and FQGNSA. In DNA form, the CDR3 reads TGTGCCAGCAGCTTAGGGTGGGGTCTTAGGGCCAACGTCCTGACTTTC. Protein: CASSLGWGLRANVLTF.

The rearrangement joins TRBV20-1 to TRBJ1-1, with 7 bases lining up with TRBD1. Looked up from germline, CDR1 is DFQATT and CDR2 is SNEGSKA (reference sequence). The CDR3 is 12 amino acids. CDR3 coding DNA: TGCGCCAGGGGGGGGGACAACACTGAAGCTTTCTTT. This codes for CARGGDNTEAFF.

This chain links TRBV10-3 with TRBJ2-5; 7 bases agree with TRBD1. From germline, CDR1 is ENHRY and CDR2 SYGVKD. The CDR3 runs 17 residues. The J segment lost 0 bases and the V segment lost 3 bases, leaving 10 bases of the junction unmatched. CDR3 loop: CAISDHGQGEDQETQYF. In DNA form, the CDR3 reads TGTGCCATCAGTGACCACGGCCAGGGGGAAGACCAAGAGACCCAGTACTTC.

This clonotype has ten or more counts. J is TRBJ2-7 and V is TRBV7-9, with D perhaps being TRBD1 or TRBD2 (5 bases each). Between the trimmed V and J ends, which lost 1 base and 4 bases, there was a span of 14 bases. Germline loops: CDR1 SEHNR, CDR2 FQNEAQ (reference sequence). The CDR3 contains 15 residues. The CDR3 DNA is TGTGCCAGCAGCTTAGGTCGGGGCTCGGCTTACGAGCAGTACTTC. Its translation is CASSLGRGSAYEQYF.

This clonotype was seen at least ten times. The rearrangement joins TRBV12-3 or TRBV12-4 to TRBJ1-4; D gene uncertain. The CDR3 loop spans 15 amino acids. V lost 4 bases and J lost 7, with 16 bases in between. The CDR3 region is CASSYTGFTFEKLFF. The CDR3, as DNA: TGTGCCAGCAGTTATACTGGGTTTACCTTTGAAAAACTGTTTTTT.

This clonotype was counted a few times. The chain carries TRBV11-2 and TRBJ2-7, with D possibly TRBD1 on 6 matching bases. Germline values: CDR1 SGHAT, CDR2 FQNNGV. V was clipped by 6 bases and J by 0 bases, with 15 bases between them. The CDR3 sequence is 15 residues long. The CDR3 loop reads CASRGGRANSYEQYF. The CDR3, as DNA: TGTGCCAGCAGAGGGGGTAGGGCGAACTCCTACGAGCAGTACTTC. Full variable domain (missing parts from reference TRBV11-2 and TRBJ2-7): EAGVAQSPRYKIIEKRQSVAFWCNPISGHATLYWYQQILGQGPKLLIQFQNNGVVDDSQLPKDRFSAERLKGVDSTLKIQPAKLEDSAVYLCASRGGRANSYEQYFGPGTRLTVT.

This clonotype was recorded a few times. The genes are TRBV7-3 and TRBJ2-7; D is uncertain. Germline assignment: CDR1 SGHTA and CDR2 FQGTGA. The V gene lost 6 bases and the J gene lost 2 bases, with 20 bases spanning the gap. CDR3 length: 16 residues. The CDR3 sequence is CASSPAPTSITYEQYF. In nucleotides, the CDR3 is TGTGCCAGCAGTCCCGCCCCCACATCCATCACCTACGAGCAGTACTTC.

In its sample, this clonotype was seen a few times. The chain combines TRBV9 with TRBJ2-3; D perhaps matches TRBD2 (5 bases). V gave up 0 bases and J gave up 6 bases, with 14 bases separating them. CDR1 is SGDLS, CDR2 YYNGEE, per germline. CDR3 length: 15 amino acids. The CDR3 loop is CASSVGGLEVDTQYF. CDR3 DNA sequence: TGTGCCAGCAGCGTAGGGGGTCTGGAGGTGGATACGCAGTATTTT.

V usage is TRBV6-2 or TRBV6-3 and J usage is TRBJ1-1; D not resolved. Trimming stripped 6 bases from V and 2 bases from J, with 16 bases between. Germline CDR1 is MNHEY and CDR2 is SVGEGT. This CDR3 has 15 amino acids. The CDR3 region is CASRRGPITNTEAFF. The CDR3, as DNA: TGTGCCAGCAGAAGAGGACCGATTACAAACACTGAAGCTTTCTTT.

This clonotype occurred many times. The chain links TRBV28 to TRBJ1-5; TRBD1 is a possible D gene (5 bases). V lost 2 bases and J lost 8, with 13 bases in between. The V gene's germline CDR1 is MDHEN and CDR2 SYDVKM. This CDR3 is built from 14 residues. CDR3: CASSLHVSGEPQHF. The CDR3 nucleotides read TGTGCCAGCAGTTTACACGTCTCGGGGGAGCCCCAGCATTTT.